A single T cell receptor beta chain is shown here with its context. Germline CDR1 reads LGHNT; CDR2 reads FRNRAP. This CDR3 contains 11 residues. V was shortened by 6 bases and J by 11 bases, with 13 bases between the two germline ends. This entry comes from a study of PD-1 and CTLA-4 blockade in melanoma. Libraries were prepared by immunoSEQ multiplex PCR; TCRdb keeps only in-frame clonotypes and omits some of them. The sample includes about 21,000 clones, around 89% of them seen just once. The sequences come from CD8+ T cells from peripheral blood, collected before anti-PD-1 treatment. The rearrangement joins TRBV12-5 to TRBJ1-2; D remains unclear. The source is a human donor with melanoma. The CDR3 reads CASGDPDGYTF. In nucleotides, the CDR3 is TGTGCTAGTGGCGACCCTGACGGATACACCTTC.